The sequence of this T cell receptor beta chain was determined in a study of neurological immune-mediated disorders. The study's findings and limits: Sharing of CDR3 amino acid sequences among expanded clones across subjects was absent, suggesting private repertoires in all groups.

As for the cDNA, it was generated by 5'RACE with 10-nucleotide random UMIs. TCRdb called the 5' RACE reads again in MiXCR, with one record for every CDR3 protein. Of fewer than 35,000 distinct CDR3 sequences in the sample, approximately 4.5% were seen once. The unsorted libraries originated from 2 million PBMCs kept at -80 C. The CDR3 extends over 13 amino acids. In germline, CDR1 is SQVTM, CDR2 ANQGSEA. Trimming left V 6 bases short and J 0 bases short, with 12 bases between. The sample holds many counts of this clonotype. Its antigen is unidentified. This TCR came from a man aged 18 to 30 in good health. J is TRBJ2-7 and V is TRBV29-1, with D perhaps assigned TRBD1 or TRBD2 (5 bases each). Sequencing was done on a sample of PBMCs. CDR3 loop: CSVGTVSSYEQYF. CDR3 DNA sequence: TGCAGCGTGGGGACGGTGAGCTCCTACGAGCAGTACTTC.